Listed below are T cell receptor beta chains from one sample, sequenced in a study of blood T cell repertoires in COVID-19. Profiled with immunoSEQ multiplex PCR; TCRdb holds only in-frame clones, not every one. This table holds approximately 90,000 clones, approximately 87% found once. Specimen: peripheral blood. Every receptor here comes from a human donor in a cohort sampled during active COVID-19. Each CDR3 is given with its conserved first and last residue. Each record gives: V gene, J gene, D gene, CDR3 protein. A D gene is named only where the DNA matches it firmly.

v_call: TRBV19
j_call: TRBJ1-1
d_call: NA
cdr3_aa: CASTATGGTEAFF

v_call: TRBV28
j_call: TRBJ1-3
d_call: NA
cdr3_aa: CASSKRQKSSGNTIYF

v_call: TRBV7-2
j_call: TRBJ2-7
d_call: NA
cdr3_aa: CASSLDWRAYEQYF

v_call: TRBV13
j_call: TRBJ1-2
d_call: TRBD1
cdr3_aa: CASSPRDSRYGYTF

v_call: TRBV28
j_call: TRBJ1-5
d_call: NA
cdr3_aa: CASSMAGSGQPQHF

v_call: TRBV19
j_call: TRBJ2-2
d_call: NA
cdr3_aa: CASTNRGLGELFF

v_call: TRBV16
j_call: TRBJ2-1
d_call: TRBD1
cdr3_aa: CASSRLSDRYNEQFF

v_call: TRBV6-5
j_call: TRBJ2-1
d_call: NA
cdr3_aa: CASSYFENNEQFF

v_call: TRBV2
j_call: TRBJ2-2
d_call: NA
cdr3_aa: CASRGQHTGELFF

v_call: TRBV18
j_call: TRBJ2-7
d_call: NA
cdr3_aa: CASSPPRTHLLEQYF

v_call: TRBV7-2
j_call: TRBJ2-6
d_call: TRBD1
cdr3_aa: CASSFRTGGFSGANVLTF

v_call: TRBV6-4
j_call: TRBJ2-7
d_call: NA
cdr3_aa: CAALPGAYEQYF

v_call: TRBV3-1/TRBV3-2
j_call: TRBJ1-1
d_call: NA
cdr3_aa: CASSQVGGTEAFF

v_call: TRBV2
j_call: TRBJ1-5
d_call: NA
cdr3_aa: CASSSTGPKNQPQHF

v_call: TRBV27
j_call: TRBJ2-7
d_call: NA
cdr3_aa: CASSLSTGSYEQYF

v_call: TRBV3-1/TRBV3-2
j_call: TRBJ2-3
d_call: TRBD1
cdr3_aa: CASSRDRADTQYF

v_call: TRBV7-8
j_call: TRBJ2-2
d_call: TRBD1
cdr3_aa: CASSLRDRGVIPGELFF

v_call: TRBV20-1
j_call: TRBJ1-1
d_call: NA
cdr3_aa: CSASNPGTEAFF

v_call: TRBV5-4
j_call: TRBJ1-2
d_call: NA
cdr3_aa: CASSFGGALGANYGYTF

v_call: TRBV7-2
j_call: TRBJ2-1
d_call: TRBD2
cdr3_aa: CASTPRGLAVNEQFF

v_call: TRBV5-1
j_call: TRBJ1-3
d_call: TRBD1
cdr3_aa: CASSLLKGARGNTIYF

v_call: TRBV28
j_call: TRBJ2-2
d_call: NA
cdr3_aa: CASSLFGGTGELFF

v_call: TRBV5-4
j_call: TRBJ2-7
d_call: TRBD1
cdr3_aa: CASSSGTEFYEQYF

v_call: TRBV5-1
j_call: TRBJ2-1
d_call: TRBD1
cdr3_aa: CASSQSGTGYNEQFF

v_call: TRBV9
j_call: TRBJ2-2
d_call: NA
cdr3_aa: CASSLTGQLTGELFF

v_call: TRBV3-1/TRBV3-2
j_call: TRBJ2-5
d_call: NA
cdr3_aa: CASSQGTKETQYF

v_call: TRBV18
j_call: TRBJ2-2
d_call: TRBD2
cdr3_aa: CASTSDTGELFF

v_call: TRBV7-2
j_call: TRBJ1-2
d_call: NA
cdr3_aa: CASSLQGSGGYGYTF

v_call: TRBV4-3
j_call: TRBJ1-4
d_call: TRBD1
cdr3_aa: CASRTGVVDEKLFF

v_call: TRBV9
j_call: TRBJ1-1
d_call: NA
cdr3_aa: CASSPIGGPSEAFF

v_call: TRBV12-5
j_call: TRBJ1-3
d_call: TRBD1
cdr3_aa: CASGRGQPGNTIYF

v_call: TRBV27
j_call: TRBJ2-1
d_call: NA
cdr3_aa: CASVGDRTWNEQFF

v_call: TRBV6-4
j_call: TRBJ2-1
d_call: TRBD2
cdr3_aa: CASSVSGAIYNEQFF

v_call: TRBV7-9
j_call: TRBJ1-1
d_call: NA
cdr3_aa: CASTPRAMNTEAFF

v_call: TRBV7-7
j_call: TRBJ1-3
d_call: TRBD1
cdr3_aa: CASSLSQGAGNTIYF

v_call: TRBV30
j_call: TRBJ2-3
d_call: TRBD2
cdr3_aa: CACILAGQSDTQYF

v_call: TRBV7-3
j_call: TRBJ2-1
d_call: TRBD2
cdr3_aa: CASSLASSGGARNEQFF

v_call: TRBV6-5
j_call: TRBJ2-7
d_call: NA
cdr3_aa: CASSYPGTYEQYF

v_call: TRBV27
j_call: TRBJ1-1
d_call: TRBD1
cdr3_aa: CASSSQGSTEAFF

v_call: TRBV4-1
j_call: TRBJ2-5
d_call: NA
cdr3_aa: CASATLGGETQYF

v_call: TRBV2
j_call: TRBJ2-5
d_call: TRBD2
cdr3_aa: CASTRGGEETQYF

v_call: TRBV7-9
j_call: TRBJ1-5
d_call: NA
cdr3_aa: CASSLYGNQPQHF

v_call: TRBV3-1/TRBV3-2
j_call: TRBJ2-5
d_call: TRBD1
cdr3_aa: CASSHLLGQGEETQYF

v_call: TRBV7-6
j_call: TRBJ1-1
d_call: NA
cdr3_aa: CASSLRQSMNTEAFF

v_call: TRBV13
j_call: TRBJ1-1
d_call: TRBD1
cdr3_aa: CASSALPRQGGNTEAFF

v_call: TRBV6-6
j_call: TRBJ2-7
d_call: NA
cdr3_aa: CASTPTESYEQYF

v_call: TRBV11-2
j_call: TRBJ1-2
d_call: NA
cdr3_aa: CASSPRQDYGYTF

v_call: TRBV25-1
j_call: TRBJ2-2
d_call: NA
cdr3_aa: CASSGGVAELFF

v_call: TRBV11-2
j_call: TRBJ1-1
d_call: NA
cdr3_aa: CASSLDRGLVSFF